Below, one T cell receptor (beta chain) is given with its context. The target antigen is unknown. The data were obtained in a study of cytomegalovirus exposure and HLA in healthy donors. Germline V gene lookup returns CDR1 SGHTS and CDR2 YDEGEE. The ends were cut back, 0 bases at V and 7 bases at J, with 14 bases in the middle. CDR3 length: 14 amino acids. 13 Jbeta primers and 60 Vbeta primers were used for the PCR. The assay was immunoSEQ multiplex PCR, and TCRdb's table has in-frame clones only and misses some. The sample gives almost 200,000 clones, roughly three quarters of which show up once; roughly 0.4% is in the top ten. The study's findings and limits: It was shown in a later analysis that HLA-associated TCR beta chains were more clonally expanded than other, equally common chains.

The chain carries TRBV5-8 and TRBJ2-7; tentatively, D is TRBD1 (5 bases). Source material: PBMCs. The TCR sequence derives from a male donor in good health and CMV-seropositive. The CDR3 loop is CASSLGGSYGEQYF. As DNA, the CDR3 is TGTGCCAGCAGCTTGGGGGGCAGCTACGGGGAGCAGTACTTC.